What follows are 27 T cell receptor beta chains derived from one specimen sequenced in a study of T cells in Graves' hyperthyroidism and ophthalmopathy (dated by TCRdb to between 2018 and 2021). Preparation of the library involved multiplex PCR. Instrument on record: Illumina HiSeq 2000. The TCR beta CDR3 regions were amplified from the RNA transcripts. The first round of RT-PCR for the TCR CDR3 was performed with the HTBI primer set and the Qiagen OneStep RT-PCR kit. TCRdb ran its own pipeline on the public reads, namely fastp trimming at Q25 and MiXCR clone calling, and kept in-frame beta chains. A single entry per CDR3 protein holds the most common genes and DNA from its merged rows. Recorded for this sample are 500,000 to 600,000 distinct CDR3 sequences; around 43% of them occurred a single time. The ten largest make up about two fifths of the sample. The sequencing input was peripheral blood or thyroid tissue (not recorded which). Source of these receptors: an adult woman with Graves' disease, either hyperthyroidism or ophthalmopathy (not recorded which).

The rearrangement links TRBV15 to TRBJ1-4; 8 bases match TRBD1. Germline V gene sequence: CDR1 LNHNV, CDR2 YYDKDF (reference sequence). The trim removed 5 bases at V and 7 bases at J, leaving 12 bases unmatched. This CDR3 is built from 16 residues. For the CDR3, the DNA is TGTGCCACCAGCTCGCGGACAGGGCGGATGGGTGAAAAACTGTTTTTT. It translates to CATSSRTGRMGEKLFF. Variable domain in full (rest from reference TRBV15 and TRBJ1-4): DAMVIQNPRYQVTQFGKPVTLSCSQTLNHNVMYWYQQKSSQAPKLLFHYYDKDFNNEADTPDNFQSRRPNTSFCFLDIRSPGLGDTAMYLCATSSRTGRMGEKLFFGSGTQLSVL.

The table lists this clonotype with many counts. The chain carries TRBV4-2 and TRBJ1-6; 7 bases agree with TRBD1. V lost 1 base to trimming and J lost 7 bases; unmatched junction nucleotides: 4. From germline, CDR1 is LGHNA and CDR2 YNFKEQ. This CDR3 has 15 residues. CDR3 loop: CASSQAGTENSPLHF. Here the CDR3 DNA reads TGTGCCAGCAGCCAAGCCGGGACAGAGAATTCACCCCTCCACTTT.

The rearrangement uses TRBV27 and TRBJ1-1, with D perhaps matching TRBD1 (5 bases). The CDR3 extends over 14 amino acids. V shed 5 bases and J shed 7 bases, with 17 bases lying between them. Germline V gene data show CDR1 as MNHEY and CDR2 as SMNVEV (reference sequence). CDR3 protein: CASSHNQRGGEAFF. DNA of the CDR3: TGTGCCAGCAGTCATAATCAACGGGGGGGTGAAGCTTTCTTT.

The gene calls are TRBV20-1 and TRBJ1-1; D uncertain. V was trimmed by 3 bases and J by 3 bases, leaving 8 bases between them. The CDR3 runs to 12 residues. Germline V gene data show CDR1 as DFQATT and CDR2 as SNEGSKA (reference sequence). DNA of the CDR3: TGCAGTGCTAGGGGTGTGGACACTGAAGCTTTCTTT. Amino acids: CSARGVDTEAFF.

For this clonotype: A read error may be the cause here, since a much bigger clone is one base away. The rearrangement links TRBV20-1 to TRBJ2-7, with D possibly being TRBD1 or TRBD2 (6 bases each). CDR3 length: 12 residues. The V gene's germline CDR1 is DFQATT and CDR2 SNEGSKA (reference sequence). DNA of the CDR3: TGCAAAAAGAGGGGGGACTCCTACGAGCAGTGCTTC. Translation gives CKKRGDSYEQCF.

This clonotype was recorded at least ten times. The V call is TRBV10-2, the J call TRBJ2-5; D might be TRBD2 (5 bases). Trimming took 8 bases from V and 2 from J, leaving 18 bases between them. Germline CDR1 reads WSHSY; CDR2 reads SAAADI. The CDR3 runs to 15 residues. The CDR3 DNA is TGCGCCAGCCTTGAGGGTTTGGATCGGCAAGAGACCCAGTACTTC. Residues: CASLEGLDRQETQYF.

The rearrangement uses TRBV24-1 and TRBJ1-5; no definite D call. Per germline, CDR1 KGHDR and CDR2 SFDVKD. Trimming pared 1 base from V and 3 bases from J, leaving 6 bases between. The CDR3 is 14 amino acids. For the CDR3, the DNA is TGTGCCACCAGTGATTTCTGGAACAATCAGCCCCAGCATTTT. This sequence encodes CATSDFWNNQPQHF.

This clonotype appeared many times. The rearrangement uses TRBV20-1 and TRBJ2-7; 13 bases map to TRBD2. Germline-derived CDR1 and CDR2 are DFQATT and SNEGSKA (reference sequence). V lost 6 bases to trimming and J lost 6 bases; unmatched junction nucleotides: 11. The CDR3 has 15 amino acids. The CDR3 DNA reads as TGCAGTGCGGACGGACTAGCGGGAGCTTATTCCGAGCAGTACTTC. It yields the protein CSADGLAGAYSEQYF.

In its sample, this clonotype was seen many times. This chain joins TRBV19 and TRBJ2-2; no clear D gene. V shed 3 bases and J shed 2 bases, with 7 bases lying between them. The CDR3 consists of 14 residues. Germline lookup yields CDR1 LNHDA and CDR2 SQIVND (reference sequence). The CDR3: CASSIALNTGELFF. The CDR3 region has the DNA TGTGCCAGTAGTATCGCGCTTAACACCGGGGAGCTGTTTTTT.

The V call is TRBV5-1, the J call TRBJ1-2; 12 positions match TRBD1. V trimming: 4 bases; J trimming: 8 bases; junction bases outside the gene matches: 6. The CDR3 loop spans 14 amino acids. The germline V gene has CDR1 SGHRS and CDR2 YFSETQ. The DNA for the CDR3 is TGCGCCAGCAGCGAATCCGGGACAGGGGGCGGCTACACCTTC. Amino acid sequence: CASSESGTGGGYTF.

The V and J genes are TRBV15 and TRBJ1-1; no clear D gene. The ends were cut back, 1 base at V and 5 bases at J, with 5 bases in the middle. The germline V gene encodes CDR1 LNHNV and CDR2 YYDKDF (reference sequence). The CDR3 consists of 12 residues. The CDR3 bases are TGTGCCACCAGCAGAGGGGCGACTGAAGCTTTCTTT. It codes for CATSRGATEAFF. The variable domain in full, completed from reference TRBV15 and TRBJ1-1, reads DAMVIQNPRYQVTQFGKPVTLSCSQTLNHNVMYWYQQKSSQAPKLLFHYYDKDFNNEADTPDNFQSRRPNTSFCFLDIRSPGLGDTAMYLCATSRGATEAFFGQGTRLTVV.

This clonotype was recorded once. This may come from a read error, since a much larger clone is one base off. The rearrangement uses TRBV12-3 or TRBV12-4 and TRBJ2-7; 8 nucleotides align to TRBD2. The CDR3 length is 15 residues. The CDR3 DNA follows: TGTGCCAGCAGCCGGGGGGGTTCGGTAGGTTACGAGCACTACTTC. Translation: CASSRGGSVGYEHYF.

The J gene is TRBJ2-7, the V gene TRBV14, with D uncertain. CDR3 length equals 15 residues. V was trimmed by 4 bases and J by 0 bases, leaving 13 bases between them. Germline loops: CDR1 SGHDN, CDR2 FVKESK. DNA for the CDR3: TGTGCCAGCAGCCGAGGCCGGTTGAGCTCCTACGAGCAGTACTTC. Translating gives CASSRGRLSSYEQYF.

A remark on this clonotype: Being one base from a much bigger clone, this may be a read error. V gene TRBV2 combines with J gene TRBJ2-7; no reliable D call. The CDR3 extends over 12 amino acids. CDR1 and CDR2 (germline): SNHLY, FYNNEI. V lost 4 bases to trimming and J lost 2 bases, with 6 bases between them. The CDR3 DNA reads as TGTGCCAGCAGTGTTTCCGCCTACGAGCAGTACTTC. It specifies CASSVSAYEQYF.

The genes are TRBV7-8 and TRBJ2-7, with a possible D match to TRBD2 (6 bases). CDR1 SGHVS and CDR2 FQNEAQ come from the germline V gene. Between the trimmed V and J ends, which lost 3 bases and 7 bases, there was a span of 22 bases. CDR3 length equals 16 residues. The CDR3: CASSLGPLGLKREQYF. The CDR3 bases are TGTGCCAGCAGCTTGGGTCCATTGGGACTGAAGAGGGAGCAGTACTTC. The complete variable domain, with remaining parts taken from reference TRBV7-8 and TRBJ2-7, reads GAGVSQSPRYKVAKRGQDVALRCDPISGHVSLFWYQQALGQGPEFLTYFQNEAQLDKSGLPSDRFFAERPEGSVSTLKIQRTQQEDSAVYLCASSLGPLGLKREQYFGPGTRLTVT.

The CDR3 reads CASSPGTGGLTYGYTF. DNA of the CDR3: TGTGCCAGCAGTCCTGGGACAGGGGGCTTAACGTATGGCTACACCTTC. The chain links TRBV7-2 to TRBJ1-2, with 12 bases that match TRBD1. The CDR3 contains 16 residues. Germline trimming cut 6 bases from V and 5 bases from J; bases unmatched to any gene: 10. CDR1 is SGHTA and CDR2 is FQGNSA in the germline V gene.

The V and J genes are TRBV20-1 and TRBJ2-5; 9 bases line up with TRBD2. This CDR3 is built from 15 residues. V was clipped by 6 bases and J by 5 bases; unmatched bases: 13. Germline CDR1 is DFQATT and CDR2 is SNEGSKA (reference sequence). CDR3 DNA sequence: TGCAGTGCCCCTCGGGTAGCGGGAGAAGCGGAGACCCAGTACTTC. Protein product: CSAPRVAGEAETQYF.

The J gene is TRBJ1-5, the V gene TRBV10-3; D remains ambiguous. Looked up from germline, CDR1 is ENHRY and CDR2 is SYGVKD. V gave up 7 bases and J gave up 3 bases, with 10 bases separating them. The CDR3 covers 13 residues. CDR3 in DNA: TGTGCCATCAAGTTATCGGACAATCAGCCCCAGCATTTT. Encoded protein: CAIKLSDNQPQHF.

About this clonotype: A read error is possible here, since a much larger clone lies one base away. The chain carries TRBV10-3 and TRBJ2-5; D is tentatively TRBD1 or TRBD2 (5 bases each). Trimming took off 10 bases at V and 4 bases at J, with 25 bases between the two ends. Germline V gene sequence: CDR1 ENHRY, CDR2 SYGVKD. This CDR3 contains 16 residues. In nucleotides, the CDR3 is TGTGCCAGCAAATTCGGCCCGGCGAGGGGTGTAGAGACCCAGTACTTC. It is translated as CASKFGPARGVETQYF.

The CDR3 loop reads CASSLRGAEFSGANVLTF. DNA for the CDR3: TGTGCCAGCAGCCTCCGCGGGGCAGAGTTCTCTGGGGCCAACGTCCTGACTTTC. The rearrangement links TRBV13 to TRBJ2-6, with a weak D call TRBD2 (6 bases). The germline V gene encodes CDR1 PRHDT and CDR2 FYEKMQ (reference sequence). Trimming took off 5 bases at V and 0 bases at J, with 17 bases between the two ends. The CDR3 is 18 residues long.

The rearrangement links TRBV10-3 to TRBJ1-3; the match to TRBD1 covers 7 bases. Germline assignment: CDR1 ENHRY and CDR2 SYGVKD. The ends lost 5 bases at V and 0 bases at J; junction bases unmatched: 1. There are 14 residues in the CDR3. The CDR3 reads CAISRDSSGNTIYF. The CDR3 DNA sequence: TGTGCCATCAGTCGGGACAGCTCTGGAAACACCATATATTTT.

V gene TRBV25-1 combines with J gene TRBJ1-1; D unclear. Germline V gene sequence: CDR1 MGHDK, CDR2 SYGVNS. The CDR3 spans 13 residues. Trimming stripped 5 bases from V and 3 bases from J, with 10 bases between. DNA for the CDR3: TGTGCCAGCAGTCTTCAATTCGACACTGAAGCTTTCTTT. This encodes CASSLQFDTEAFF.

This clonotype was seen a few times. This rearrangement joins TRBV7-9 to TRBJ2-6, with 8 positions matching TRBD1. Trimming took 5 bases from V and 10 from J; bases not matched to a gene: 4. Germline CDR1 SEHNR, CDR2 FQNEAQ (reference sequence). The CDR3 contains 13 residues. As DNA, the CDR3 is TGTGCCAGCAGCCACCGGGACAGGAACGTCCTGACTTTC. Its protein is CASSHRDRNVLTF.

As concerns this clonotype: The CDR3 end shows no conserved phenylalanine or tryptophan, and so a read error is likely. It is unclear where the CDR3 begins or ends on the DNA, so no DNA is shown, and the CDR3 is as TCRdb lists it. The chain links TRBV10-3 to TRBJ2-5; TRBD1 reflects the table's D call only, with no check against the DNA. The CDR3 is 10 amino acids long, termini counted. CDR1 and CDR2 from the germline V gene are ENHRY and SYGVKD. The CDR3 here is CAISADRVNL.

This sequence joins TRBV29-1 and TRBJ2-5, with a weak D call TRBD2 (5 bases). This CDR3 is 14 amino acids long. From germline, CDR1 is SQVTM and CDR2 ANQGSEA. V lost 0 bases to trimming and J lost 5 bases, with 13 bases between them. The CDR3 sequence: CSVEDRGSEETQYF. CDR3 coding DNA: TGCAGCGTTGAAGATCGAGGGAGCGAGGAGACCCAGTACTTC. Full variable domain (outside the CDR3, taken from reference TRBV29-1 and TRBJ2-5): SAVISQKPSRDICQRGTSLTIQCQVDSQVTMMFWYRQQPGQSLTLIATANQGSEATYESGFVIDKFPISRPNLTFSTLTVSNMSPEDSSIYLCSVEDRGSEETQYFGPGTRLLVL.

The CDR3 nucleotides are TGTGCCAGCAGTCCGACAGAAGGCAATCAGCCCCAGCATTTT. It is translated as CASSPTEGNQPQHF. V is TRBV12-3 or TRBV12-4 and J is TRBJ1-5, with D perhaps TRBD1 (5 bases). The CDR3 runs 14 residues. V was shortened by 5 bases and J by 2 bases, with 10 bases between the two germline ends.

This clonotype occurred once. With a much larger clone just one base away, this may be a read error. The chain couples TRBV11-2 to TRBJ2-2; 8 nucleotides line up with TRBD2. V lost 0 bases and J lost 7; bases outside the gene matches: 4. This CDR3 has 15 amino acids. The germline V gene encodes CDR1 SGHAT and CDR2 FQNNGV. In DNA, the CDR3 is TGTGCCAGCAGCTTAGACGGGAGGGCCGACGGGGAGCTGTTTTTT. This codes for CASSLDGRADGELFF.